Here is one TCR beta chain with its context. Clones were sequenced by immunoSEQ multiplex PCR, and TCRdb holds only the in-frame ones, with some missing. Of around 50,000 clones in the sample, 85% to 90% were seen once. The data stem from a study of T cell changes during pregnancy in multiple sclerosis. The CDR3 is made up of 16 amino acids. V lost 0 bases, J lost 7 bases, and 13 bases lay in between. Germline V gene sequence: CDR1 LGHNA, CDR2 YSLEER. The source is a human donor whose cells served as feeder cells for cultures in a pregnancy study. Source material: peripheral blood from another person, used as feeder cells. The chain carries TRBV4-3 and TRBJ1-6, with a weak D call TRBD1 (6 bases). CDR3 nucleotides: TGCGCCAGCAGCCAAGATTCGACAGGCGCGAATTCACCCCTCCACTTT. It encodes CASSQDSTGANSPLHF.